The sequence of this TCR beta chain was determined in a study of shared clonotypes between healthy human individuals. Measured with immunoSEQ multiplex PCR; TCRdb has only the in-frame clones, and not every one. The sample contains about 1 million clones, approximately 78% of which appear only once. Material for sequencing was memory CD4+ T cells from PBMCs. The subset is: CD45RA-negative fraction. This clonotype originated in a man between 18 and 29 years old in good health. Some clones in this sample may be carry-over from other donors' samples.

The CDR3 coding sequence is TGTGCCAGCGATGTTCTACCAGGCAATGAGCAGTTCTTC. Its translation: CASDVLPGNEQFF. This chain joins TRBV2 and TRBJ2-1; the D is unclear. Trimming removed 8 bases from V and 6 bases from J, with 14 bases in between. Germline V gene data show CDR1 as SNHLY and CDR2 as FYNNEI. CDR3 length: 13 amino acids.